The 30 T cell receptor beta chains presented below share a single source sample, sequenced in a study of CD4+ T cells in melanoma. Assay: immunoSEQ multiplex PCR; the TCRdb copy retains only in-frame clones and omits some. The sample lists roughly 9,800 clones; 50% to 75% were seen once. Sequencing was done on a sample of cells from a culture (not recorded whether cultured in vitro). Receptors were obtained from a human donor with melanoma.

This chain links TRBV7-3 with TRBJ1-3, with D unclear. Germline CDR1 is SGHTA and CDR2 is FQGTGA. Trimming took off 1 base at V and 0 bases at J, with 13 bases between the two ends. The CDR3 spans 17 residues. CDR3 coding DNA: TGTGCCAGCAGCTTAATTGGCCCGACGGACTCTGGAAACACCATATATTTT. Its translation: CASSLIGPTDSGNTIYF.

V usage is TRBV6-1 and J usage is TRBJ2-2; D is unresolved. Germline CDR1 MNHNS, CDR2 SASEGT. The V end lost 7 bases, the J end lost 2 bases, and 5 bases lay between the germline ends. CDR3 length: 12 residues. The CDR3, as DNA: TGTGCCAGCACGGTAAACACCGGGGAGCTGTTTTTT. Translation gives CASTVNTGELFF.

The chain joins TRBV2 to TRBJ2-7, with D uncertain. CDR1 and CDR2 (germline): SNHLY, FYNNEI. This CDR3 has 13 residues. The V end lost 8 bases, the J end lost 3 bases, and 14 bases lay between the germline ends. CDR3 residues: CASAGALVYEQYF. The DNA of the CDR3 is TGTGCCAGCGCTGGCGCATTGGTCTACGAGCAGTACTTC.

This clone was recorded once. This sequence joins TRBV11-2 and TRBJ2-6, with TRBD1 identical over 9 bases. The junction had 9 bases not matched to a gene; V was cut back by 5 bases and J by 4 bases. The CDR3 spans 17 residues. In germline, CDR1 is SGHAT, CDR2 FQNNGV. The CDR3 DNA follows: TGTGCCAGCAGCCCTGAGGACAGGGGAGAAGGGGCCAACGTCCTGACTTTC. Its translation: CASSPEDRGEGANVLTF.

The chain employs TRBV6-5 and TRBJ1-5; D ambiguous. V gave up 5 bases and J gave up 4 bases, with 9 bases separating them. Germline CDR1 reads MNHEY; CDR2 reads SVGAGI. The CDR3 is 13 residues long. The DNA of the CDR3 is TGTGCCAGCAGTGAAAATTGGAATCAGCCCCAGCATTTT. Its protein is CASSENWNQPQHF.

The genes are TRBV30 and TRBJ1-6, with D possibly being TRBD1 (6 bases). This CDR3 region has 13 residues. Germline values: CDR1 GTSNPN, CDR2 SVGIG (reference sequence). Trimming left V 3 bases short and J 5 bases short, with 8 bases between. The CDR3 is CAWSPGDNSPLHF. CDR3 coding DNA: TGTGCCTGGAGCCCAGGGGATAATTCACCCCTCCACTTT. The variable domain in full, completed from reference TRBV30 and TRBJ1-6, reads SQTIHQWPATLVQPVGSPLSLECTVEGTSNPNLYWYRQAAGRGLQLLFYSVGIGQISSEVPQNLSASRPQDRQFILSSKKLLLSDSGFYLCAWSPGDNSPLHFGNGTRLTVT.

The chain recombines TRBV4-1 with TRBJ1-1, with a tentative D call TRBD1 (5 bases). This CDR3 is 14 amino acids long. Germline V gene lookup returns CDR1 MGHRA and CDR2 YSYEKL. Trimming took 4 bases from V and 7 from J, leaving 16 bases between them. CDR3 residues: CASSRRGGAREAFF. The CDR3 bases are TGCGCCAGCAGCCGGCGGGGAGGGGCCCGTGAAGCTTTCTTT.

This chain uses TRBV6-1 with TRBJ2-3; the D is unclear. Per the germline V gene, CDR1 is MNHNS and CDR2 is SASEGT. V was pared by 6 bases and J by 2 bases, with 6 bases between. This CDR3 contains 12 residues. The CDR3 reads CASRGNTDTQYF. CDR3 bases: TGTGCCAGCAGGGGGAACACAGATACGCAGTATTTT.

The chain carries TRBV5-4 and TRBJ2-2; unclear D gene. CDR1 is SGHNT and CDR2 is YYREEE in the germline V gene (reference sequence). The CDR3 runs 11 residues. Trimming removed 5 bases at V and 5 bases at J, with 4 bases between. The CDR3 spells CASSQTGELFF. CDR3 DNA: TGTGCCAGCAGTCAAACCGGGGAGCTGTTTTTT.

This clone has a handful of counts. This chain uses TRBV4-1 with TRBJ2-1; D is possibly TRBD1 or TRBD2 (5 bases each). V was pared by 4 bases and J by 12 bases, with 19 bases between. The CDR3 runs 14 residues. Germline V gene sequence: CDR1 MGHRA, CDR2 YSYEKL. The CDR3 here is CASSPGPPSPPQFF. The CDR3 region has the DNA TGCGCCAGCAGCCCGGGACCGCCCTCTCCCCCGCAGTTCTTC.

The rearrangement uses TRBV5-3 and TRBJ2-3, with 12 bases aligning to TRBD2. TRBV5-3 is an ORF for which the function is uncertain. With 4 bases clipped from V and 5 bases from J, the junction kept 8 bases outside the gene matches. The CDR3 is made up of 16 amino acids. The CDR3 nucleotides are TGTGCCAGAAGCAAAGGGACTAGCGGGTATAAAGATACGCAGTATTTT. Protein product: CARSKGTSGYKDTQYF.

This clone appeared once. The chain couples TRBV5-5 to TRBJ1-2; D unclear. V dropped 1 base and J dropped 0 bases, with 13 bases sitting between them. The CDR3 sequence is 16 residues long. Germline V CDR1 and CDR2: SGHKS, YYEKEE (reference sequence). CDR3 nucleotide sequence: TGTGCCAGCAGCTTGTTCGCAGCGCTCCCTAACTATGGCTACACCTTC. Translated, it gives CASSLFAALPNYGYTF. Full variable domain (remainder filled in from reference TRBV5-5 and TRBJ1-2): DAGVTQSPTHLIKTRGQQVTLRCSPISGHKSVSWYQQVLGQGPQFIFQYYEKEERGRGNFPDRFSARQFPNYSSELNVNALLLGDSALYLCASSLFAALPNYGYTFGSGTRLTVV.

The sample holds a few counts of this clone. J is TRBJ2-7 and V is TRBV4-1, with 10 bases matching TRBD1. The V segment lost 3 bases and the J segment 4 bases; nucleotides outside the gene matches: 12. The CDR3 totals 17 residues. Germline assignment: CDR1 MGHRA and CDR2 YSYEKL. In DNA, the CDR3 is TGCGCCAGCAGCCAGAGAGCCGTGCGGACAGGGGGTTACGAGCAGTACTTC. Amino acids: CASSQRAVRTGGYEQYF.

V gene TRBV15 combines with J gene TRBJ1-1; no reliable D call. CDR3 size: 12 residues. The germline CDR1 and CDR2 sequences are LNHNV and YYDKDF (reference sequence). V was shortened by 0 bases and J by 8 bases, with 7 bases between the two germline ends. CDR3 in amino acids: CATSRDKSEAFF. The CDR3 DNA sequence: TGTGCCACCAGCAGAGATAAATCGGAAGCTTTCTTT.

The V gene is TRBV7-3, the J gene TRBJ2-2; 7 bases fit TRBD2. The CDR3 covers 16 residues. Germline V gives CDR1 SGHTA, CDR2 FQGTGA. Trimming at V came to 4 bases and at J to 4 bases, leaving 9 bases not matched to a gene. The CDR3 protein is CASSSGLVGVTGELFF. In DNA form, the CDR3 reads TGTGCCAGCAGCTCAGGACTAGTAGGGGTCACCGGGGAGCTGTTTTTT.

This chain connects TRBV7-9 to TRBJ2-7, with TRBD1 identical over 8 bases. Losses at the gene ends were 3 bases for V and 3 bases for J; bases not matched to a gene: 7. Per the germline V gene, CDR1 is SEHNR and CDR2 is FQNEAQ (reference sequence). The CDR3 has 15 amino acids. The CDR3 sequence: CASSFSLGQGYEQYF. Here the CDR3 DNA reads TGTGCCAGCAGCTTTAGTTTAGGACAGGGCTACGAGCAGTACTTC.

The rearrangement links TRBV5-1 to TRBJ2-5; a possible D gene is TRBD2 (7 bases). The J call is uncertain, as TRBJ2-7 better fits the DNA end. Germline V gene sequence: CDR1 SGHRS, CDR2 YFSETQ. The CDR3 runs 15 residues. The CDR3 DNA reads TGCGCCAGCAGCGATCCCGGAGGGGGGGCCCACGAGCAGTACTTC. Protein sequence: CASSDPGGGAHEQYF.

V and J are TRBV18 and TRBJ1-5; D is perhaps TRBD1 (5 bases). This CDR3 has 15 residues. From germline, CDR1 is KGHSH and CDR2 LQKENI. Trimming cost V 6 bases and J 1 base, with 13 bases left between them. For the CDR3, the DNA is TGTGCCAGCTCCCTGGCAGGGTTCAGCAATCAGCCCCAGCATTTT. Amino acid sequence: CASSLAGFSNQPQHF. Complete variable domain (other parts from reference TRBV18 and TRBJ1-5): NAGVMQNPRHLVRRRGQEARLRCSPMKGHSHVYWYRQLPEEGLKFMVYLQKENIIDESGMPKERFSAEFPKEGPSILRIQQVVRGDSAAYFCASSLAGFSNQPQHFGDGTRLSIL.

This chain joins TRBV9 and TRBJ2-3; D is ambiguous. Germline CDR1 SGDLS, CDR2 YYNGEE. There are 14 residues in the CDR3. Trimming cost V 1 base and J 0 bases, with 6 bases left between them. The CDR3 sequence is CASSVSGSTDTQYF. In DNA, the CDR3 is TGTGCCAGCAGCGTATCCGGTAGCACAGATACGCAGTATTTT.

The chain uses TRBV6-1 and TRBJ2-1; D ambiguous. Per the germline V gene, CDR1 is MNHNS and CDR2 is SASEGT. CDR3 size: 13 residues. Between the trimmed V and J ends, which lost 4 bases and 14 bases, there was a span of 18 bases. CDR3 protein: CASSVYVGQGEFF. The CDR3 DNA sequence: TGTGCCAGCAGTGTTTATGTCGGGCAAGGAGAGTTCTTC.

The V gene is TRBV4-2, the J gene TRBJ2-1; D unclear. Germline lookup yields CDR1 LGHNA and CDR2 YNFKEQ. V lost 0 bases to trimming and J lost 2 bases, with 11 bases between them. The CDR3 length is 16 residues. The CDR3 sequence: CASSQERMVPYNEQFF. Written as DNA, the CDR3 is TGTGCCAGCAGCCAAGAACGAATGGTCCCCTACAATGAGCAGTTCTTC.

The chain joins TRBV7-6 to TRBJ1-2; 7 bases line up with TRBD1. The CDR3 has 12 residues. The V and J ends lost 5 bases and 5 bases, in that order; junction bases with no gene match: 2. Germline values: CDR1 SGHVS, CDR2 FNYEAQ. CDR3 bases: TGTGCCAGCAGCCCCAGGGGGTATGGCTACACCTTC. It codes for CASSPRGYGYTF.

The V and J genes are TRBV7-9 and TRBJ2-5; TRBD1 aligns across 7 bases. V lost 0 bases to trimming and J lost 5 bases; unmatched junction nucleotides: 12. This CDR3 has 17 residues. The germline gives CDR1 SEHNR, CDR2 FQNEAQ (reference sequence). The CDR3 region is CASSLARPTGSVETQYF. The CDR3, as DNA: TGTGCCAGCAGCTTAGCTCGGCCGACAGGGTCAGTTGAGACCCAGTACTTC.

The chain has TRBV29-1 and TRBJ1-1; D is ambiguous. The CDR3 contains 12 residues. V was cut by 8 bases and J by 1 base, with 11 bases left in between. Germline loops: CDR1 SQVTM, CDR2 ANQGSEA. The CDR3 coding sequence is TGCAGCACTTGGGCCGAGAACACTGAAGCTTTCTTT. Its translation: CSTWAENTEAFF.

The chain links TRBV2 to TRBJ1-6; perhaps TRBD1 as D (6 bases). Germline V CDR1 and CDR2: SNHLY, FYNNEI. This CDR3 has 16 amino acids. Trimming removed 7 bases from V and 0 bases from J, with 13 bases in between. This CDR3 reads CASKDRTSSYNSPLHF. CDR3 DNA: TGTGCCAGCAAGGACAGAACAAGCTCCTATAATTCACCCCTCCACTTT.

This chain joins TRBV11-2 and TRBJ1-1; D unresolved. There are 12 residues in the CDR3. Trimming removed 1 base from V and 9 bases from J, with 9 bases in between. Germline assignment: CDR1 SGHAT and CDR2 FQNNGV. CDR3 DNA sequence: TGTGCCAGCAGCTTAGGTTACGGACAAGCTTTCTTT. Amino acid sequence: CASSLGYGQAFF.

The V call is TRBV5-1, the J call TRBJ1-1, with 10 bases fitting TRBD1. The J segment lost 4 bases and the V segment lost 4 bases, leaving 13 bases of the junction unmatched. Germline CDR1 reads SGHRS; CDR2 reads YFSETQ. CDR3 length equals 17 residues. For the CDR3, the DNA is TGCGCCAGCAGCAGGCAGACAGGGGGCGTTTATGCCACTGAAGCTTTCTTT. Its translation is CASSRQTGGVYATEAFF. Full variable domain (remainder filled in from reference TRBV5-1 and TRBJ1-1): KAGVTQTPRYLIKTRGQQVTLSCSPISGHRSVSWYQQTPGQGLQFLFEYFSETQRNKGNFPGRFSGRQFSNSRSEMNVSTLELGDSALYLCASSRQTGGVYATEAFFGQGTRLTVV.

The chain has TRBV6-5 and TRBJ2-1, with D hard to call. The CDR3 length is 13 residues. V lost 5 bases to trimming and J lost 5 bases, with 10 bases between them. Germline V gives CDR1 MNHEY, CDR2 SVGAGI. CDR3 coding DNA: TGTGCCAGCAGTGTCTGGGCTAACAATGAGCAGTTCTTC. This gives the protein CASSVWANNEQFF.

The CDR3 nucleotides read TGTGCCAGCACTGACGGGGGCACAGATACGCAGTATTTT. Translation: CASTDGGTDTQYF. V and J are TRBV2 and TRBJ2-3, with a tentative D call TRBD2 (5 bases). The V gene's germline CDR1 is SNHLY and CDR2 FYNNEI. Trimming left V 7 bases short and J 1 base short, with 9 bases between. The CDR3 contains 13 residues.

This clone has a handful of counts. V usage is TRBV19 and J usage is TRBJ1-1; D unclear. The CDR3 has 12 residues. The germline gives CDR1 LNHDA, CDR2 SQIVND (reference sequence). V lost 9 bases and J lost 1, with 9 bases in between. The CDR3 sequence: CASQTGNTEAFF. Written as DNA, the CDR3 is TGTGCCAGCCAGACGGGGAACACTGAAGCTTTCTTT. Full variable domain (missing parts from reference TRBV19 and TRBJ1-1): DGGITQSPKYLFRKEGQNVTLSCEQNLNHDAMYWYRQDPGQGLRLIYYSQIVNDFQKGDIAEGYSVSREKKESFPLTVTSAQKNPTAFYLCASQTGNTEAFFGQGTRLTVV.